A single sample is the source of the 13 T cell receptor beta chains below, sequenced in a study of human T cells and chemical hapten exposure. Time point reported: patch test 1, 2 weeks after DPC sensitization. As for treatment: therapeutic diphenylcyclopropenone sensitization with weekly scalp DPC. TCRdb re-called the RACE reads with MiXCR, one entry per CDR3 protein. This table has 180,000 or so distinct CDR3 sequences, 20% to 25% appearing once. The sample was whole blood, taken in connection with sensitization to the hapten diphenylcyclopropenone (DPC). These receptors all come from a woman between 50 and 59 years old with alopecia areata. Some clones in this sample may be carry-over from other donors' samples.

The chain has TRBV6-2 or TRBV6-3 and TRBJ2-1; D remains unclear. The CDR3 totals 13 residues. Trimming cost V 0 bases and J 6 bases, with 6 bases left between them. The germline CDR1 and CDR2 sequences are MNHEY and SVGEGT. The CDR3 DNA reads TGTGCCAGCAGTTACTCGTACCCCAATGAGCAGTTCTTC. Its translation is CASSYSYPNEQFF.

This chain connects TRBV12-3 or TRBV12-4 to TRBJ2-3; no definite D call. The CDR3 loop spans 11 amino acids. The ends were cut back, 7 bases at V and 2 bases at J, with 4 bases in the middle. CDR3 residues: CASTVTDTQYF. The CDR3 region has the DNA TGTGCCAGCACGGTCACAGATACGCAGTATTTT.

The table lists this clonotype with many counts. The V call is TRBV10-3, the J call TRBJ2-3; D not certain. The V end lost 6 bases, the J end lost 3 bases, and 13 bases lay between the germline ends. Germline CDR1 reads ENHRY; CDR2 reads SYGVKD. The CDR3 contains 14 residues. CDR3 sequence: CAIRDLGWTDTQYF. The CDR3 DNA reads as TGTGCCATCAGGGACCTTGGGTGGACAGATACGCAGTATTTT.

The chain couples TRBV30 to TRBJ2-1, with 7 bases aligning to TRBD2. Germline V lookup: CDR1 GTSNPN, CDR2 SVGIG (reference sequence). CDR3 length: 14 amino acids. V lost 0 bases, J lost 9 bases, and 8 bases stayed unmatched. Here the CDR3 reads CAWSVLTSRGEQFF. Written as DNA, the CDR3 is TGTGCCTGGAGTGTACTGACTAGCCGGGGTGAGCAGTTCTTC.

The J gene is TRBJ2-7, the V gene TRBV24-1; D tentatively reads TRBD1 or TRBD2 (5 bases each). The CDR3 totals 13 residues. Trimming stripped 5 bases from V and 4 bases from J, with 11 bases between. Germline V gene data show CDR1 as KGHDR and CDR2 as SFDVKD. The CDR3 reads CATSVGGNYEQYF. The CDR3 region has the DNA TGTGCCACCAGTGTTGGGGGAAATTACGAGCAGTACTTC.

The gene calls are TRBV29-1 and TRBJ1-1; TRBD1 might be the D (5 bases). Trimming cost V 7 bases and J 8 bases, with 17 bases left between them. The CDR3 is 12 residues long. CDR1 is SQVTM, CDR2 ANQGSEA, per germline. The CDR3 coding sequence is TGCAGCGCTGGTAGGGGACGCGCCGAAGCTTTCTTT. Its protein product is CSAGRGRAEAFF.

V gene TRBV6-2 or TRBV6-3 combines with J gene TRBJ2-1; perhaps TRBD2 as D (5 bases). The germline V gene has CDR1 MNHEY and CDR2 SVGEGT. V was pared by 3 bases and J by 3 bases, with 15 bases between. CDR3 size: 16 residues. CDR3 in DNA: TGTGCCAGCAGTTATCTGATGGGAGAGGTCTACAATGAGCAGTTCTTC. Translation: CASSYLMGEVYNEQFF.

This clonotype was seen a handful of times. This chain uses TRBV25-1 with TRBJ2-3, with 8 bases fitting TRBD1. Germline V gene lookup returns CDR1 MGHDK and CDR2 SYGVNS. V trimming: 3 bases; J trimming: 2 bases; junction bases outside the gene matches: 10. The CDR3 loop spans 17 amino acids. The CDR3 DNA reads TGTGCCAGCAGTGATCCCGGGACAGGCACCTACACAGATACGCAGTATTTT. Translated: CASSDPGTGTYTDTQYF.

This clonotype was observed at least ten times. The gene calls are TRBV5-5 and TRBJ1-3; D remains unclear. CDR3 length: 16 residues. CDR1 SGHKS and CDR2 YYEKEE come from the germline V gene (reference sequence). With 1 base removed from V and 0 bases from J, the gap between germline ends came to 11 bases. The DNA for the CDR3 is TGTGCCAGCAGCTTGTCGGCTCTGGACTCTGGAAACACCATATATTTT. This translates into CASSLSALDSGNTIYF.

The chain uses TRBV15 and TRBJ2-2; D is ambiguous. Trimming left V 0 bases short and J 4 bases short, with 6 bases between. Germline values: CDR1 LNHNV, CDR2 YYDKDF (reference sequence). CDR3 length equals 14 residues. The CDR3 protein is CATSRDYSTGELFF. DNA of the CDR3: TGTGCCACCAGCAGAGATTATAGCACCGGGGAGCTGTTTTTT.

The chain carries TRBV20-1 and TRBJ2-5; D tentatively reads TRBD1 or TRBD2 (5 bases each). Trimming left V 0 bases short and J 5 bases short, with 13 bases between. Per germline, CDR1 DFQATT and CDR2 SNEGSKA (reference sequence). The CDR3 is 14 residues long. The CDR3: CSARDGAWGETQYF. The CDR3 DNA sequence: TGCAGTGCTAGAGATGGGGCCTGGGGGGAGACCCAGTACTTC.

This clonotype was counted between two and nine times. The chain is built from TRBV6-1 and TRBJ2-5; D is perhaps TRBD2 (6 bases). V was pared by 3 bases and J by 7 bases, with 12 bases between. This CDR3 has 13 amino acids. CDR1 is MNHNS, CDR2 SASEGT, per germline. The CDR3 DNA is TGTGCCAGCAGTGAGGGCAGCGGGCCGACCCAGTACTTC. Residues: CASSEGSGPTQYF.

This chain joins TRBV2 and TRBJ1-2; D uncertain. The CDR3 sequence is 16 residues long. Germline CDR1 and CDR2: SNHLY and FYNNEI. V lost 6 bases, J lost 8 bases, and 25 bases lay in between. CDR3 bases: TGTGCCAGCAGCCGTGGGCTTTCCCCCCGGGCACTCGGCTACACCTTC. Translated, it gives CASSRGLSPRALGYTF.